These 30 T cell receptor beta chains were all obtained from the same sample, sequenced in a study of cytomegalovirus exposure and HLA in healthy donors. PCR involved 60 Vbeta and 13 Jbeta primers. TCRdb's copy holds only in-frame clones and misses some; the assay was immunoSEQ multiplex PCR. The sample contains about 89,000 clones, around a tenth of which appear only once. The sample was PBMCs. The receptors were sampled from a man aged 45-65 years in good health and CMV-seropositive.

This clone has only a few counts. The rearrangement links TRBV6-5 to TRBJ1-2; a weak D match, TRBD1 (6 bases). Trimming removed 0 bases at V and 2 bases at J, with 10 bases between. The CDR3 is made up of 15 amino acids. Germline values: CDR1 MNHEY, CDR2 SVGAGI. CDR3 nucleotides: TGTGCCAGCAGTTACTCGTGGCAGGGGAACTATGGCTACACCTTC. It translates to CASSYSWQGNYGYTF.

In its sample, this clone was seen many times. The genes are TRBV5-1 and TRBJ2-1; D remains ambiguous. Germline values: CDR1 SGHRS, CDR2 YFSETQ. Trimming pared 1 base from V and 5 bases from J, leaving 7 bases between. This CDR3 is 13 amino acids long. The CDR3 loop reads CASSLRVDNEQFF. Written as DNA, the CDR3 is TGCGCCAGCAGCTTGAGAGTGGACAATGAGCAGTTCTTC.

The rearrangement links TRBV5-6 to TRBJ2-4, with TRBD1 matching over 7 bases. The CDR3 is 15 residues long. Germline CDR1 is SGHDT and CDR2 is YYEEEE. With V trimmed by 4 bases and J by 4 bases, 8 bases remained unmatched. The CDR3 here is CASSVYRGGKNIQYF. CDR3 coding DNA: TGTGCCAGCAGCGTGTACAGGGGCGGGAAAAACATTCAGTACTTC.

The chain links TRBV21-1 to TRBJ2-1; TRBD2 is the table's D call and was not checked against the DNA. TRBV21-1 corresponds to a pseudogene. The CDR3 spans 17 residues. The CDR3 sequence: CASSKGTGGCRNNEQFF. Written as DNA, the CDR3 is TGTGCCAGCAGCAAAGGGACGGGAGGGTGTCGGAACAATGAGCAGTTCTTC.

In this sample, this clone turned up many times. The chain's CDR3 is CAWSRGLAIDTQYF. The CDR3 DNA sequence: TGTGCCTGGAGTCGTGGACTAGCGATTGATACGCAGTATTTT. The genes are TRBV30 and TRBJ2-3, with TRBD2 matching over 9 bases. This CDR3 has 14 amino acids. V shed 2 bases and J 6 bases; nucleotides not matched to a gene: 6. Germline CDR1 reads GTSNPN; CDR2 reads SVGIG (reference sequence). Based on the CDR3 plus reference TRBV30 and TRBJ2-3, the full variable domain is SQTIHQWPATLVQPVGSPLSLECTVEGTSNPNLYWYRQAAGRGLQLLFYSVGIGQISSEVPQNLSASRPQDRQFILSSKKLLLSDSGFYLCAWSRGLAIDTQYFGPGTRLTVL.

The V call is TRBV10-3, the J call TRBJ2-1, with D tentatively TRBD1 (6 bases). This CDR3 region has 13 residues. Deletions cut 5 bases from V and 5 bases from J, with 10 bases between. Germline assignment: CDR1 ENHRY and CDR2 SYGVKD. CDR3 in amino acids: CAISSRDNNEQFF. The CDR3 region has the DNA TGTGCCATCAGTTCCCGGGACAACAATGAGCAGTTCTTC.

This chain connects TRBV25-1 to TRBJ1-3; 7 nucleotides line up with TRBD1. CDR3 length: 14 amino acids. In germline, CDR1 is MGHDK, CDR2 SYGVNS. Trimming at V came to 7 bases and at J to 2 bases, leaving 5 bases not matched to a gene. CDR3 DNA: TGTGCCAGCACCCCAGGGGGAACTGGAAACACCATATATTTT. Translating gives CASTPGGTGNTIYF.

This clone has a handful of counts. J is TRBJ1-5 and V is TRBV6-6; D is unclear. In germline, CDR1 is MNHNY, CDR2 SVGAGI (reference sequence). The CDR3 length is 12 residues. Trimming cost V 6 bases and J 4 bases, with 7 bases left between them. CDR3 DNA: TGTGCCAGCAGCCCCCCAAATCAGCCCCAGCATTTT. As protein: CASSPPNQPQHF.

The chain combines TRBV6-1 with TRBJ2-5, with D unresolved. The J call may be mistaken, given a closer DNA end match to TRBJ2-7. The CDR3 loop spans 15 amino acids. Germline values: CDR1 MNHNS, CDR2 SASEGT. The CDR3, as DNA: TGTGCCAGCAGTGAAGAAGAGGTGACCTCCTACGAGCAGTACTTC. This translates into CASSEEEVTSYEQYF.

The sample holds a few counts of this clone. This rearrangement joins TRBV28 to TRBJ2-2, with unresolved D. The CDR3 extends over 12 amino acids. V lost 1 base to trimming and J lost 7 bases, with 4 bases between them. CDR1 and CDR2 from the germline V gene are MDHEN and SYDVKM. CDR3 DNA: TGTGCCAGCAGTTTATATAACGGGGAGCTGTTTTTT. Translating gives CASSLYNGELFF.

The chain uses TRBV4-2 and TRBJ1-6; 10 nucleotides align to TRBD1. After removal of 4 bases from V and 10 bases from J, the junction contained 7 bases not matched to a gene. Germline values: CDR1 LGHNA, CDR2 YNFKEQ. This CDR3 is built from 15 residues. In DNA, the CDR3 is TGTGCCAGCAGCCGGGCCGTGACAGGGGGCTCACCCCTCCACTTT. This codes for CASSRAVTGGSPLHF.

The chain recombines TRBV6-5 with TRBJ1-1, with D perhaps matching TRBD1 (5 bases). The CDR3 loop spans 14 amino acids. Deletions cut 6 bases from V and 7 bases from J, with 18 bases between. CDR1 and CDR2 (germline): MNHEY, SVGAGI. The CDR3: CASSSRTGGDEAFF. The CDR3 DNA reads TGTGCCAGCAGCTCTCGGACCGGGGGAGATGAAGCTTTCTTT.

This clone was seen only a few times. V is TRBV27 and J is TRBJ2-7; 9 nucleotides match TRBD1. Germline V gene data show CDR1 as MNHEY and CDR2 as SMNVEV (reference sequence). The CDR3 sequence is 14 residues long. The V gene end was trimmed by 2 bases and the J gene end by 5 bases; junction bases not matched to a gene: 4. Here the CDR3 reads CASSLGTGFDEQYF. The DNA for the CDR3 is TGTGCCAGCAGTTTAGGGACAGGGTTCGACGAGCAGTACTTC.

The V gene is TRBV7-6, the J gene TRBJ2-1; 10 nucleotides line up with TRBD2. There are 15 residues in the CDR3. CDR1 is SGHVS, CDR2 FNYEAQ, per germline. V lost 1 base to trimming and J lost 8 bases; unmatched junction nucleotides: 5. This chain's CDR3 is CASSLEAGGRYEQFF. CDR3 in DNA: TGTGCCAGCAGCTTAGAAGCGGGAGGGCGATATGAGCAGTTCTTC.

The rearrangement joins TRBV2 to TRBJ2-3, with 8 bases that match TRBD1. V gave up 2 bases and J gave up 4 bases; unmatched junction bases: 5. The CDR3 loop spans 15 amino acids. In germline, CDR1 is SNHLY, CDR2 FYNNEI. The CDR3 sequence: CASSESVTGADTQYF. CDR3 bases: TGTGCCAGCAGTGAATCAGTGACAGGGGCAGATACGCAGTATTTT. The full variable domain, rest sourced from reference TRBV2 and TRBJ2-3, is EPEVTQTPSHQVTQMGQEVILRCVPISNHLYFYWYRQILGQKVEFLVSFYNNEISEKSEIFDDQFSVERPDGSNFTLKIRSTKLEDSAMYFCASSESVTGADTQYFGPGTRLTVL.

This clone has just a few counts. The chain employs TRBV6-6 and TRBJ2-3; tentatively, D is TRBD2 (6 bases). V lost 4 bases and J lost 3, with 11 bases in between. Germline CDR1 reads MNHNY; CDR2 reads SVGAGI (reference sequence). The length of the CDR3 is 14 residues. The CDR3: CASSWGVGTDTQYF. Written as DNA, the CDR3 is TGTGCCAGCAGTTGGGGGGTGGGGACAGATACGCAGTATTTT.

For this clone: Other DNA variants within this sample encode the same CDR3. The V gene is TRBV18, the J gene TRBJ2-5; weak D call: TRBD1 (6 bases). This CDR3 has 13 residues. Germline loops: CDR1 KGHSH, CDR2 LQKENI. Trimming shortened V by 6 bases and J by 2 bases, and 10 bases separated the two germline ends. CDR3: CASSPTGQETQYF. The DNA of the CDR3 is TGTGCCAGCTCCCCGACAGGTCAAGAGACCCAGTACTTC.

This clone was observed a few times. The V and J genes are TRBV7-3 and TRBJ2-2; possibly TRBD2 for D (6 bases). The CDR3 length is 16 residues. Germline values: CDR1 SGHTA, CDR2 FQGTGA. The ends were cut back, 5 bases at V and 5 bases at J, with 18 bases in the middle. CDR3 sequence: CASSTVGGVRTGELFF. For the CDR3, the DNA is TGTGCCAGCAGCACCGTCGGGGGAGTACGAACCGGGGAGCTGTTTTTT.

In this sample, this clone turned up a few times. The J gene is TRBJ1-5, the V gene TRBV6-6; TRBD1 might be the D (6 bases). This CDR3 has 15 amino acids. Germline values: CDR1 MNHNY, CDR2 SVGAGI (reference sequence). V was pared by 7 bases and J by 6 bases, with 19 bases between. CDR3 sequence: CASTEPGGRGQPQHF. The CDR3 nucleotides are TGTGCCAGCACCGAACCGGGGGGCAGGGGTCAGCCCCAGCATTTT.

The chain has TRBV27 and TRBJ2-7; 8 bases map to TRBD1. J gave up 4 bases and V 3 bases, and 8 bases lay outside the gene matches. This CDR3 is 15 amino acids long. From germline, CDR1 is MNHEY and CDR2 SMNVEV (reference sequence). CDR3 sequence reads: CASSFLAGGGYEQYF. The CDR3 nucleotides are TGTGCCAGCAGTTTCCTAGCAGGGGGCGGTTACGAGCAGTACTTC.

This clone was picked up many times. This chain connects TRBV27 to TRBJ2-3; D not certain. CDR3 length equals 13 residues. The germline gives CDR1 MNHEY, CDR2 SMNVEV (reference sequence). V was shortened by 1 base and J by 4 bases, with 6 bases between the two germline ends. CDR3 bases: TGTGCCAGCAGTTTATTCCCGTCAGATACGCAGTATTTT. Translated: CASSLFPSDTQYF.

The sample holds a few counts of this clone. The CDR3 coding sequence is TGCAGCGTCGTGCCCGTGGACAGAATTTACAATGAGCAGTTCTTC. This gives the protein CSVVPVDRIYNEQFF. The rearrangement links TRBV29-1 to TRBJ2-1, with D perhaps TRBD1 (6 bases). CDR1 and CDR2 from the germline V gene are SQVTM and ANQGSEA. Between the trimmed V and J ends, which lost 6 bases and 4 bases, there was a span of 19 bases. The CDR3 consists of 15 residues.

This clone was recorded a few times. The V call is TRBV6-5, the J call TRBJ2-1; 11 positions agree with TRBD2. The CDR3 is 16 amino acids. Trimming took 4 bases from V and 3 from J; bases not matched to a gene: 5. The germline V gene has CDR1 MNHEY and CDR2 SVGAGI. The CDR3 reads CASSFTSGSNYNEQFF. As DNA, the CDR3 is TGTGCCAGCAGTTTCACTAGCGGGAGTAACTACAATGAGCAGTTCTTC.

The CDR3 DNA follows: TGTGCCAGCAGTTCGCCTAGCGGGAGGGCCCCGAACAATGAGCAGTTCTTC. It yields the protein CASSSPSGRAPNNEQFF. The rearrangement joins TRBV28 to TRBJ2-1; 12 positions agree with TRBD2. Germline CDR1 MDHEN, CDR2 SYDVKM. Trimming at V came to 4 bases and at J to 5 bases, leaving 9 bases not matched to a gene. CDR3 length: 17 residues.

This clone appeared a few times. The chain combines TRBV6-5 with TRBJ1-2; 7 nucleotides agree with TRBD1. CDR1 and CDR2 (germline): MNHEY, SVGAGI. V gave up 6 bases and J gave up 2 bases; unmatched junction bases: 6. The CDR3 extends over 14 amino acids. CDR3 sequence: CASSPLGQNYGYTF. CDR3 nucleotides: TGTGCCAGCAGCCCACTGGGACAGAACTATGGCTACACCTTC.

The chain joins TRBV5-1 to TRBJ2-7; 8 bases agree with TRBD1. CDR1 and CDR2 (germline): SGHRS, YFSETQ. There are 14 residues in the CDR3. V shed 2 bases and J 6 bases; nucleotides not matched to a gene: 7. Here the CDR3 reads CASSFTGGTFEQYF. The CDR3 region has the DNA TGCGCCAGCAGCTTCACAGGGGGGACCTTCGAGCAGTACTTC. Using reference TRBV5-1 and TRBJ2-7 for the parts outside the CDR3, the full variable domain is KAGVTQTPRYLIKTRGQQVTLSCSPISGHRSVSWYQQTPGQGLQFLFEYFSETQRNKGNFPGRFSGRQFSNSRSEMNVSTLELGDSALYLCASSFTGGTFEQYFGPGTRLTVT.

This clone appeared a few times. The CDR3 DNA follows: TGTGCCATCAAGGCCAGAACTAGCAACAATGAGCAGTTCTTC. It yields the protein CAIKARTSNNEQFF. V gene TRBV10-3 combines with J gene TRBJ2-1; possible D gene TRBD2, 6 bases. CDR1 is ENHRY and CDR2 is SYGVKD in the germline V gene. V lost 7 bases and J lost 5, with 15 bases in between. This CDR3 is built from 14 residues.

Ten or more counts support this clone. This chain uses TRBV2 with TRBJ1-1; 8 nucleotides agree with TRBD1. CDR3 length: 12 residues. Losses at the gene ends were 7 bases for V and 8 bases for J; bases not matched to a gene: 6. The germline V gene has CDR1 SNHLY and CDR2 FYNNEI. The CDR3 DNA reads TGTGCCAGCACTGGACAGGGTAGAGAAGCTTTCTTT. Its protein is CASTGQGREAFF.

In this sample, this clone turned up a few times. In the same sample, other DNA sequences code for this CDR3. The V gene is TRBV28, the J gene TRBJ2-3, with D perhaps TRBD2 (6 bases). The ends were cut back, 5 bases at V and 2 bases at J, with 14 bases in the middle. The CDR3 sequence is 15 residues long. Germline values: CDR1 MDHEN, CDR2 SYDVKM. DNA for the CDR3: TGTGCCAGCAGTCCCCCGGGACTTTACACAGATACGCAGTATTTT. Protein: CASSPPGLYTDTQYF.

V gene TRBV19 combines with J gene TRBJ2-7; D remains ambiguous. V gave up 3 bases and J gave up 3 bases, with 12 bases separating them. The CDR3 consists of 14 residues. The germline V gene has CDR1 LNHDA and CDR2 SQIVND (reference sequence). The CDR3 spells CASSIGQLIYEQYF. The CDR3 coding sequence is TGTGCCAGTAGTATTGGGCAGCTGATCTACGAGCAGTACTTC.